This T cell receptor beta chain originates from a study of blood T cells in healthy people across ages (dated by TCRdb to 2013 to 2016). About the study as a whole: Template switching captured roughly one uniquely barcoded TCR beta cDNA molecule per two T cells in model experiments. The study measured age-related changes in TCR beta repertoire diversity using deep sequencing normalized with unique cDNA molecular identifiers. The donors were split into four age groups: young (average around 16 years), middle-aged (39), aged (over 55) and long-lived (over 75). To avoid experimental bias, donors of different ages were distributed randomly across sequencing lanes. Using the same blood draw, the study looked at two additional independent replicas of 1 million unique cDNA reads for two donors, one aged 18 to 29 and the other aged 80 or older. What the research found in general, with its limitations: Since profiling was done on bulk unsorted PBMCs, naive and antigen-experienced compartments could not be conclusively compared. Estimates of total diversity based on one million sequenced T cells were regarded as lower bounds and as underestimates. Compared with the aged group, the long-lived group had more naive CD4+ T cells, fewer expanded clones and increased TCR diversity, a pattern suggesting age selection. There was a strong correlation between observed TCR beta diversity and the percentage of naive T cells measured by flow cytometry. As age increased, observed TCR beta diversity per million T cells dropped in a roughly linear way, and a significant reduction was already evident by age 40. Because the CMV infection status of the donors was unknown, age-related changes in expanded clonotypes may potentially have been confounded.

The 35 to 40 donors, aged roughly 6 to 100 years, were systemically healthy Caucasian individuals from Russia. Each donor gave around 9 milliliters of peripheral blood, collected into EDTA-treated Vacutainer tubes. Ficoll-Paque density-gradient centrifugation was used to isolate PBMCs, with at least 6 million per sample. Trizol reagent was used to extract total RNA from the PBMCs, yielding at least 5.5 micrograms per sample. Naive CD45RAhigh/CD27high T cell percentages were measured by flow cytometry on a PBMC aliquot from every donor. The V end loses 2 bases and the J end loses 2 bases, and a stretch of 10 bases separates them. CDR1 MNHEY and CDR2 SMNVEV are derived from the germline V gene (reference sequence). From its cysteine to its phenylalanine, the CDR3 spans 14 amino acids. The sequence is cut down to CDR3 DNA, 42 bases in frame from base 1. Points on this clonotype: Its antigen specificity is not known. No per-base quality is available; no much larger clone lies one base away.

The library relied on 5' RACE. The reads were generated on an Illumina HiSeq 2500. The second PCR ran for roughly 6 to 11 cycles and used a J-beta primer mix along with a sample-barcoded 5' primer. A template-switch 5' adaptor carrying 12 random nucleotides introduced a unique molecular identifier onto each TCR beta cDNA molecule. Each sample yielded at least 2.5 million CDR3-containing paired-end reads. First-strand cDNA was synthesized from all RNA with the Mint cDNA synthesis kit, primed by a TRBC-specific oligonucleotide. Following uracil-DNA glycosylase treatment, all cDNA underwent a first 18-cycle PCR with the universal primers M1SS and BC2_uni_R. The paper's processing steps were these. For normalization, 1 million high-quality reads, each with a distinct molecular identifier, were randomly selected from each sample. Instead of being binned into consensus sequences, reads with shared molecular identifiers were discarded. MiTCR, with a Q25 quality threshold and the strictest error-elimination algorithm, was used for CDR3 identification, clonotype clustering and error correction. A nonparametric unseen species model with Euler transformation was used to estimate a lower bound on total TCR beta diversity. In TCRdb, the public reads were trimmed at Q25 with fastp and aligned with MiXCR, with productive beta chains retained. Rows are unified per CDR3 protein, each entry keeping the most common DNA and genes. The V and J calls, along with clone size, are taken from TCRdb and not from the paper's own processing. In all, the sample holds roughly 1.6 million distinct CDR3 sequences, and around 36% of those were seen once. The top ten hold roughly 12% of the sample.

The TCR comes from a woman in her twenties or thirties in good health. Specimen: blood. The V and J genes are TRBV27 and TRBJ2-7, with no confidently assigned D gene. The DNA reads as follows: TGTGCCAGCAGTTTAGAGAGGCGCGCCTACGAGCAGTACTTC. It is translated as CASSLERRAYEQYF.